This paragraph reports one T cell receptor beta chain. In the source study's methods: Reference gene primer amplification yielded estimated nucleated cell counts. Assay: immunoSEQ multiplex PCR; the TCRdb copy retains only in-frame clones and omits some. V and J calls and clone size are as listed in that table; D and trimming were resolved from the DNA. The sample includes approximately 500,000 clones, 85% to 90% of them seen just once. Seattle's enrolled individuals joined amid active infection and were then monitored longitudinally. Looked up from germline, CDR1 is MNHEY and CDR2 is SVGEGT. J was trimmed by 8 bases and V by 5 bases; bases with no gene match: 13. The CDR3 has 16 amino acids. These data belong to a study of blood T cell repertoires in COVID-19. The overall study: Sites in the United States, Italy and Spain provided acute and convalescent COVID-19 samples.

Source material: peripheral blood. The chain recombines TRBV6-2 or TRBV6-3 with TRBJ2-1, with 9 bases aligning to TRBD2. This clonotype originated in a woman between 45 and 65 years old with COVID-19, enrolled during active disease. The DNA for the CDR3 is TGTGCCAGCAGTCCCCGCCTCGCGGGGGGGCCGGATGAGCAGTTCTTC. This gives the protein CASSPRLAGGPDEQFF.